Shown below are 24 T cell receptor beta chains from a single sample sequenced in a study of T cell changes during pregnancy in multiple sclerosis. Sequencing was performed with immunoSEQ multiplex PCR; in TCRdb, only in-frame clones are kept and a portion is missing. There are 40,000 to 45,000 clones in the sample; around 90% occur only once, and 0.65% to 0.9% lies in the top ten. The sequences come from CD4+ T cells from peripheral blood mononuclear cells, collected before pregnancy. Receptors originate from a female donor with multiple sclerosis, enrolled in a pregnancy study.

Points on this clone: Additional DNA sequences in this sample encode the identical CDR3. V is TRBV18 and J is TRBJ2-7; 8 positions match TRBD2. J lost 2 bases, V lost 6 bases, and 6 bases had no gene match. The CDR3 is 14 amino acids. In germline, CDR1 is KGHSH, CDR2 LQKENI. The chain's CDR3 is CASSPAGDTYEQYF. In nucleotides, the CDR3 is TGTGCCAGCTCGCCAGCGGGGGATACCTACGAGCAGTACTTC.

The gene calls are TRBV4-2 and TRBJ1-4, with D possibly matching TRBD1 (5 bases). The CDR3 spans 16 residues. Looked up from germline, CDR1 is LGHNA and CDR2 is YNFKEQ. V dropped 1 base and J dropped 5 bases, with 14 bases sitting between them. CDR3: CASSQVGQGLNEKLFF. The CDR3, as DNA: TGTGCCAGCAGCCAAGTCGGGCAGGGCCTCAATGAAAAACTGTTTTTT.

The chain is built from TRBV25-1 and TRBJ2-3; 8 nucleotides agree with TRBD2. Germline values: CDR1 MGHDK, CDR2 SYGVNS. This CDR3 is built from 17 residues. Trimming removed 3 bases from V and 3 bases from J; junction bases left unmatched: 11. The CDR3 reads CASSDPPGRGGTDTQYF. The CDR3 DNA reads TGTGCCAGCAGTGACCCTCCCGGGAGGGGAGGAACAGATACGCAGTATTTT.

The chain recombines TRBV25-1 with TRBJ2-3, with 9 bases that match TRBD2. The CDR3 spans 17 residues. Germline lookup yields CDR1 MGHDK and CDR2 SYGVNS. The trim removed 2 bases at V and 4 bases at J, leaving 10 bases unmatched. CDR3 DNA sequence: TGTGCCAGCAGTGAAGTCAGGCTAGCGGGAATCCCAGATACGCAGTATTTT. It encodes CASSEVRLAGIPDTQYF.

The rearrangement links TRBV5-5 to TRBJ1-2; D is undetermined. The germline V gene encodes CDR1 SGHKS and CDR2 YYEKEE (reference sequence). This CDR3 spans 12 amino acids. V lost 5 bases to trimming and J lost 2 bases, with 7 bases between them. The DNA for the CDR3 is TGTGCCAGCAGTTCCCTAAACTATGGCTACACCTTC. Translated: CASSSLNYGYTF.

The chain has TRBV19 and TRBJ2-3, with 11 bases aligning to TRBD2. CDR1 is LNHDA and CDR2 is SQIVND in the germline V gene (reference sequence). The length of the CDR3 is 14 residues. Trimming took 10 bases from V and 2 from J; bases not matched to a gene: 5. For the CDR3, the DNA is TGTGCCACTAGACTAGCGGGAAACACAGATACGCAGTATTTT. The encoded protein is CATRLAGNTDTQYF.

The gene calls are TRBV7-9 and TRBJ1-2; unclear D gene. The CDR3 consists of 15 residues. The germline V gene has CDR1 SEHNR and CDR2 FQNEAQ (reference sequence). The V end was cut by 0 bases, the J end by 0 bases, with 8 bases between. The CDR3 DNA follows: TGTGCCAGCAGCTTAGCCCCTCGGGCTAACTATGGCTACACCTTC. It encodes CASSLAPRANYGYTF.

The CDR3 nucleotides are TGTGCCAGCAGCCCCTACCTGGGAAACACCATATATTTT. It translates to CASSPYLGNTIYF. The chain carries TRBV7-2 and TRBJ1-3, with D hard to call. This CDR3 has 13 residues. Germline lookup yields CDR1 SGHTA and CDR2 FQGNSA. Trimming took 5 bases from V and 4 from J, leaving 9 bases between them.

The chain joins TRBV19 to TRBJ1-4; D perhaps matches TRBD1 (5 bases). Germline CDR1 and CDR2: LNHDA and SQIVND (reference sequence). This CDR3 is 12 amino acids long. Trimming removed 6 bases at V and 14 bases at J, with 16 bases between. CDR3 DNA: TGTGCCAGTAGGCCCACCGGGGGAAATCTGTTTTTT. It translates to CASRPTGGNLFF.

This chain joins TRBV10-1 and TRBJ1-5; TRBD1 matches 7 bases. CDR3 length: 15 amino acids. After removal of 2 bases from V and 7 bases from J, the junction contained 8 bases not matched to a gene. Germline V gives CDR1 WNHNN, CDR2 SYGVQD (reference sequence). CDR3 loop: CASSEGRGIGQPQHF. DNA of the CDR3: TGCGCCAGCAGTGAGGGCAGGGGGATAGGGCAGCCCCAGCATTTT.

The CDR3 region has the DNA TGTGCCAGCAGAAGGGGGGGGGTCTACAATGAGCAGTTCTTC. It specifies CASRRGGVYNEQFF. The rearrangement joins TRBV25-1 to TRBJ2-1; a possible D gene is TRBD2 (7 bases). Trimming cost V 6 bases and J 3 bases, with 12 bases left between them. The CDR3 extends over 14 amino acids. Germline CDR1 MGHDK, CDR2 SYGVNS.

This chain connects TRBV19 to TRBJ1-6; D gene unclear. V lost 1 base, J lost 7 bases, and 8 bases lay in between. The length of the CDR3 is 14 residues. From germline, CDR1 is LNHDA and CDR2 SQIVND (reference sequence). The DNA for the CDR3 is TGTGCCAGTAGTATAGGCGCAAGAAATTCACCCCTCCACTTT. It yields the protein CASSIGARNSPLHF.

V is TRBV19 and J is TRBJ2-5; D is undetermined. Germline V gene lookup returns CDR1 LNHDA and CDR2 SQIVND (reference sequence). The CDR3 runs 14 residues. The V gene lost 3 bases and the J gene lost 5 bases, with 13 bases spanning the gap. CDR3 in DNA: TGTGCCAGTAGTATTTCCAGCTCCGGGGAGACCCAGTACTTC. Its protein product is CASSISSSGETQYF.

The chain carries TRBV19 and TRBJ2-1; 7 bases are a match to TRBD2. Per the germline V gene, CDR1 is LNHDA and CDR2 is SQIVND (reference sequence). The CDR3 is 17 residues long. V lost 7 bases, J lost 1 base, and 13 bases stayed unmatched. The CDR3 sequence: CASTGRGTAVSYNEQFF. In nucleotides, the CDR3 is TGTGCCAGTACGGGGCGGGGGACGGCGGTATCCTACAATGAGCAGTTCTTC.

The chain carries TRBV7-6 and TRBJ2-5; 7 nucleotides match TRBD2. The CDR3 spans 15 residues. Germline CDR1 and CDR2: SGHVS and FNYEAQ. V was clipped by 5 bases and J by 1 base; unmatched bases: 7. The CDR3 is CASSGRLASQETQYF. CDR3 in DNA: TGTGCCAGCAGCGGACGACTAGCCAGCCAAGAGACCCAGTACTTC.

The chain's CDR3 is CASSYQGRTYEQYF. The CDR3 DNA reads TGCGCCAGCAGCTATCAGGGGAGAACTTACGAGCAGTACTTC. The chain has TRBV5-1 and TRBJ2-7; D perhaps matches TRBD1 (6 bases). CDR1 is SGHRS and CDR2 is YFSETQ in the germline V gene. Trimming took 3 bases from V and 4 from J, leaving 14 bases between them. CDR3 length equals 14 residues.

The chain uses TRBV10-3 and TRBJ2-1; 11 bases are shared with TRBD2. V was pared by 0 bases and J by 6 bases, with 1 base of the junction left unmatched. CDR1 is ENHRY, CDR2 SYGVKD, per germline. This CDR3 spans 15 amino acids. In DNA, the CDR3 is TGTGCCATCAGTGAGTCGACTAGCGGGGCCAATGAGCAGTTCTTC. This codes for CAISESTSGANEQFF.

The CDR3 DNA reads as TGTGCCAGCAGTTACTCGCTAGCGGTAGATACGCAGTATTTT. Amino acids: CASSYSLAVDTQYF. The V gene is TRBV6-5, the J gene TRBJ2-3; 7 nucleotides align to TRBD2. The CDR3 consists of 14 residues. V lost 0 bases and J lost 5; bases outside the gene matches: 2. Germline V lookup: CDR1 MNHEY, CDR2 SVGAGI.

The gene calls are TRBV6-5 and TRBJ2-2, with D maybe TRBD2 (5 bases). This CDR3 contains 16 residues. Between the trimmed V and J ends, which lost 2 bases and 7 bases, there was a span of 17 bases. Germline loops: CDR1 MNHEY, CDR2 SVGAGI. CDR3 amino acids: CASSYGVFGIYGELFF. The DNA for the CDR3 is TGTGCCAGCAGTTACGGGGTTTTCGGGATCTACGGGGAGCTGTTTTTT.

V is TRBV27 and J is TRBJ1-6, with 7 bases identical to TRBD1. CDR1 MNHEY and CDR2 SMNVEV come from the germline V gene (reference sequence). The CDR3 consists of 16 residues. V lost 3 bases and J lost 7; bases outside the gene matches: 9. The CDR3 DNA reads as TGTGCCAGCAGTTTGATAGGGGGCCTGCGGAATTCACCCCTCCACTTT. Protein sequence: CASSLIGGLRNSPLHF.

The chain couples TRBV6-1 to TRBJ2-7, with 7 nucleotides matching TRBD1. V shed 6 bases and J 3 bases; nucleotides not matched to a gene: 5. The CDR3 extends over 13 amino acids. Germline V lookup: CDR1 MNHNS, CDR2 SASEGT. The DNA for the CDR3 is TGTGCCAGCAGGGCCGACAGGGACTACGAGCAGTACTTC. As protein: CASRADRDYEQYF.

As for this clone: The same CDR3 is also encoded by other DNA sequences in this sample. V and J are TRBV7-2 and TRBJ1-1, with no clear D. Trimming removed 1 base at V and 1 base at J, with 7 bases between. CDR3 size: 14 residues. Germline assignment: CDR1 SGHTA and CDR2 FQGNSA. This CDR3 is CASSLGHTNTEAFF. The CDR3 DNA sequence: TGTGCCAGCAGCTTAGGGCATACGAACACTGAAGCTTTCTTT.

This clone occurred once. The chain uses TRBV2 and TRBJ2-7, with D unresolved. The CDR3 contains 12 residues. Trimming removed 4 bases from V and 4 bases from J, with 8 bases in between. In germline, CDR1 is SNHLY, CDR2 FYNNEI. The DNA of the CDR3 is TGTGCCAGCAGTGGGTCCGGGTACGAGCAGTACTTC. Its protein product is CASSGSGYEQYF.

In DNA form, the CDR3 reads TGTGCCAGCAGCTTTAGGGGACAGCCAGGAAGTAATGAAAAACTGTTTTTT. Its protein is CASSFRGQPGSNEKLFF. This sequence joins TRBV7-9 and TRBJ1-4, with 7 positions matching TRBD1. The CDR3 has 17 amino acids. V lost 3 bases and J lost 4; bases outside the gene matches: 11. The germline V gene encodes CDR1 SEHNR and CDR2 FQNEAQ (reference sequence).